Presented here are 10 T cell receptor beta chains from one specimen sequenced in a study of glioma-infiltrating T cells. The iRepertoire nested amplicon-rescue multiplex PCR amplified TCR alpha and beta CDR3s from RNA. From the multiplex PCR reads, TCRdb called clonotypes with MiXCR, one entry per CDR3 protein. The table shows about 140,000 distinct CDR3 sequences, with roughly two fifths occurring only once. Sequencing was done on a sample of glioma tissue, nonneoplastic brain tissue, or PBMCs (not recorded which). Every receptor here comes from a human donor with low-grade glioma or glioblastoma, undergoing nonglioma brain surgery, or in good health (not recorded which).

At least ten counts were recorded for this clonotype. The V call is TRBV27, the J call TRBJ2-7, with D unclear. Trimming removed 3 bases from V and 2 bases from J, with 20 bases in between. The CDR3 is 17 residues long. Germline loops: CDR1 MNHEY, CDR2 SMNVEV (reference sequence). DNA of the CDR3: TGTGCCAGCAGTTTTAGGGCCCCGATCTCCGAGCCCTACGAGCAGTACTTC. Its protein is CASSFRAPISEPYEQYF.

This sequence joins TRBV12-3 or TRBV12-4 and TRBJ1-5; 8 bases align to TRBD1. The length of the CDR3 is 15 residues. Unmatched junction bases numbered 3, after V lost 3 bases and J lost 2 bases. CDR3 residues: CASSFQGAGNQPQHF. The CDR3 DNA reads as TGTGCCAGCAGTTTCCAGGGGGCGGGCAATCAGCCCCAGCATTTT.

The chain combines TRBV12-3 or TRBV12-4 with TRBJ1-3; D unclear. The ends were cut back, 3 bases at V and 3 bases at J, with 3 bases in the middle. The CDR3 has 12 amino acids. The CDR3 spells CASSFNGNTIYF. The CDR3 nucleotides read TGTGCCAGCAGTTTTAATGGAAACACCATATATTTT.

The chain combines TRBV24-1 with TRBJ2-5, with TRBD1 matching over 7 bases. V lost 3 bases and J lost 7; bases outside the gene matches: 4. Germline CDR1 is KGHDR and CDR2 is SFDVKD. There are 13 residues in the CDR3. The CDR3: CATSDGQAGTQYF. CDR3 bases: TGTGCCACCAGTGATGGACAGGCCGGGACCCAGTACTTC.

The chain is built from TRBV6-1 and TRBJ1-3, with unresolved D. Per germline, CDR1 MNHNS and CDR2 SASEGT. Trimming took 2 bases from V and 0 from J, leaving 11 bases between them. The CDR3 is 16 amino acids. Here the CDR3 DNA reads TGTGCCAGCAGTGAATCCGACGTATTCTCTGGAAACACCATATATTTT. Translated, it gives CASSESDVFSGNTIYF.

The chain carries TRBV20-1 and TRBJ2-7; maybe TRBD2 (7 bases). CDR1 DFQATT and CDR2 SNEGSKA come from the germline V gene (reference sequence). CDR3 length equals 14 residues. V gave up 6 bases and J gave up 3 bases, with 18 bases separating them. As DNA, the CDR3 is TGCAGTGCAGGTCGGGAGGTAGGGGGCTACGAGCAGTACTTC. Its translation is CSAGREVGGYEQYF.

This clonotype was detected only a few times. The CDR3 spells CASSLGLAGAGYEQYF. CDR3 DNA sequence: TGTGCCAGCAGCTTAGGACTAGCGGGCGCCGGCTACGAGCAGTACTTC. The chain is built from TRBV7-2 and TRBJ2-7, with TRBD2 matching 10 bases. V lost 1 base to trimming and J lost 3 bases; unmatched junction nucleotides: 6. CDR1 SGHTA and CDR2 FQGNSA come from the germline V gene. CDR3 length: 16 residues.

This clonotype was seen only a few times. The chain couples TRBV19 to TRBJ1-6, with 11 bases matching TRBD1. CDR1 is LNHDA, CDR2 SQIVND, per germline (reference sequence). With 5 bases clipped from V and 7 bases from J, the junction kept 1 base outside the gene matches. There are 14 residues in the CDR3. CDR3 coding DNA: TGTGCCAGTAGTGGGACAGGGGGGAATTCACCCCTCCACTTT. This sequence encodes CASSGTGGNSPLHF. Looking up the rest from reference TRBV19 and TRBJ1-6 gives the full variable domain: DGGITQSPKYLFRKEGQNVTLSCEQNLNHDAMYWYRQDPGQGLRLIYYSQIVNDFQKGDIAEGYSVSREKKESFPLTVTSAQKNPTAFYLCASSGTGGNSPLHFGNGTRLTVT.

This chain connects TRBV9 to TRBJ2-7, with 8 positions matching TRBD1. V shed 1 base, J shed 3 bases, and the junction held 24 bases outside the gene matches. Germline CDR1 is SGDLS and CDR2 is YYNGEE. The CDR3 consists of 21 residues. For the CDR3, the DNA is TGTGCCAGCAGCGTATGGCCTGCTCACAGGGGAGGTCGGACAGGGAACTACGAGCAGTACTTC. Translation gives CASSVWPAHRGGRTGNYEQYF.

This clonotype has just a few counts. The V gene is TRBV27, the J gene TRBJ1-1; D is unclear. Trimming shortened V by 6 bases and J by 4 bases, and 15 bases separated the two germline ends. Germline lookup yields CDR1 MNHEY and CDR2 SMNVEV (reference sequence). The CDR3 is 14 residues long. The CDR3 DNA is TGTGCCAGCAGATCAGTGACCCGGGGCACTGAAGCTTTCTTT. Encoded protein: CASRSVTRGTEAFF.